The rows below give T cell receptor beta chains drawn from one sample of a study of blood T cells in healthy people across ages. TCRdb reprocessed the 5' RACE reads with MiXCR, giving one entry per CDR3 protein. The table records hundreds of thousands of distinct CDR3 sequences, 50% to 65% of them present only once. Sequenced input: blood. All receptors derive from a man older than 75 in good health. The CDR3 runs from the conserved cysteine through the conserved F or W. A D gene is named only where the DNA matches it firmly. Rows may omit the clone size; those that give it use once, few, many or a size class.

j_call clone_size v_call d_call cdr3_nt cdr3_aa
TRBJ2-1 few TRBV20-1 TRBD2 TGCAGTGCTAGGGGCAGGAGCGGGAGGGTCAATGAGCAGTTCTTC CSARGRSGRVNEQFF
TRBJ2-5 few TRBV7-2 TRBD2 TGTGCCAGCAGCGCGACTAGCGGGGGAAAAGAGACCCAGTACTTC CASSATSGGKETQYF
TRBJ2-5 . TRBV28 . TGTGCCAGCAGTCCTAACCGGCAGCCCTCCCAAGAGACCCAGTACTTC CASSPNRQPSQETQYF
TRBJ1-2 few TRBV13 . TGTGCCAGCACCTCGGCTCGGGCGGGTTCTAACTATGGCTACACCTTC CASTSARAGSNYGYTF
TRBJ1-4 . TRBV28 . TGTGCCACAGGGGATTTCGGGATCCCTGCAACTAATGAAAAACTGTTTTTT CATGDFGIPATNEKLFF
TRBJ1-1 . TRBV5-1 . TGCGCCAGCAGCGGGGGGCAGGGGATTGCTGAAGCTTTCTTT CASSGGQGIAEAFF
TRBJ1-2 . TRBV27 . TGTGCCAGCAGTTTCGAGGGAACGGACGGCTACACCTTC CASSFEGTDGYTF
TRBJ1-2 . TRBV24-1 . TGTGCCACCAGTGACGGTTCTGGCGGAAGCCGCTCTAACTATGGCTACACCTTC CATSDGSGGSRSNYGYTF
TRBJ2-1 few TRBV20-1 TRBD2 TGCAGTGCTAGAGCGGGACTAGCGGGGTACAATGAGCAGTTCTTC CSARAGLAGYNEQFF
TRBJ1-6 . TRBV12-3/TRBV12-4 . TGTGCCAGCAGTTTTCGGGGATCCTATAATTCACCCCTCCACTTT CASSFRGSYNSPLHF
TRBJ2-5 . TRBV7-2 TRBD2 TGTGCCAGCAGCTTAGCCGGGAGGGGGGAAGAGACCCAGTACTTC CASSLAGRGEETQYF
TRBJ2-1 . TRBV4-2 . TGTGCCAGCCGGCCCAGCCTGTCCTACAATGAGCAGTTCTTC CASRPSLSYNEQFF
TRBJ2-3 . TRBV29-1 TRBD2 TGCAGCATTGCGAGAGCGGGAGCAGATACGCAGTATTTT CSIARAGADTQYF
TRBJ2-6 . TRBV12-5 . TGTGCTAGTGGTTTGGTACTGGGCAGCAACCTCCATTTACCTGGGGCCAACGTCCTGACTTTC CASGLVLGSNLHLPGANVLTF
TRBJ1-2 . TRBV20-1 . TGCAGTGGGGTGGGGGCGGGCTATGGCTACACCTTC CSGVGAGYGYTF
TRBJ2-5 . TRBV24-1 . TGTGCCACCAGCTCAGCGTACCAAGAGACCCAGTACTTC CATSSAYQETQYF
TRBJ2-3 . TRBV7-2 TRBD2 TGTGCCAGCAGCTTAGATGGGACTAGCGGGAGGGGATACGCGTATTTT CASSLDGTSGRGYAYF
TRBJ2-3 . TRBV2 TRBD2 TGTGCCAGCACTCCCTCCCGGACTAGCGGGAGGGCCGGGCACAGATACGCGTATTTT CASTPSRTSGRAGHRYAYF
TRBJ2-5 . TRBV19 . TGTGCCACATCCGGCAGTGGGGCAAGAGAGACCCAGTACTTC CATSGSGARETQYF
TRBJ2-3 . TRBV29-1 . TGCAGCGTTGTGGGTAGGTTCGGGGATACGCAGTATTTT CSVVGRFGDTQYF
TRBJ2-5 few TRBV24-1 TRBD2 TGTGCCACCAGTGACGGACTAGCGAAAGAGCAGTACTTC CATSDGLAKEQYF
TRBJ2-5 once TRBV18 TRBD2 TGTGCCAGCTCACGACCGGGACTAGCGGGAGAAGAGACCCAGTACTTC CASSRPGLAGEETQYF
TRBJ2-7 . TRBV7-9 . TGTGCCAGCAGCCTAAAGGAGGCTAGCTCACCCTACGAGCAGTACTTC CASSLKEASSPYEQYF
TRBJ2-3 . TRBV28 . TGTGCCAGCAGTTTAGGTGGCGGGTTGGGGACAGATACGCAGTATTTT CASSLGGGLGTDTQYF
TRBJ2-5 . TRBV5-1 . TGCGCCAGCAGCTTGGGAGAAGCGGTGTTCTACGAACAGTACTTC CASSLGEAVFYEQYF
TRBJ2-1 . TRBV4-1 . TGCGCCAGCAGCCACCCACAGGAGGGAGGGGGGTACAATGAGCAGTTCTTC CASSHPQEGGGYNEQFF
TRBJ2-4 . TRBV2 TRBD2 TGTGCCAGCAGTCCCCGGGGTGGTAGCGGGGGTACCAAGACCAAAAACATTCAGTACTTC CASSPRGGSGGTKTKNIQYF
TRBJ2-1 few TRBV6-2/TRBV6-3 TRBD1 TGTGCCAGCAGTTACTCGGGACAGGGGAACTTCTATGAGCAGTTCTTC CASSYSGQGNFYEQFF
TRBJ2-5 few TRBV6-5 TRBD2 TGTGCCAGCAGTACGGTGACTAGCGGGAGTAGAGAGACCCAGTACTTC CASSTVTSGSRETQYF